This T cell receptor (beta chain) was profiled in a study of identical twins. This clonotype appeared many times. Its antigen is currently unknown. TCRdb recomputed calls from the 5' RACE reads with MiXCR, one row per CDR3 protein. The repertoire holds some 500,000 distinct CDR3 sequences, just under 10% seen once, with approximately 3.2% in the top ten. Study outcomes and limitations: Conclusions were based on cross-sectional statistical analysis, without following the same donors.

The CDR3 contains 15 residues. With 1 base removed from V and 5 bases from J, the gap between germline ends came to 13 bases. These sequences were also reported in another study, on yellow fever vaccine responses in identical twins.

The sample was PBMCs. The V call is TRBV12-3 or TRBV12-4, the J call TRBJ2-3; D may be TRBD1 or TRBD2 (5 bases each). This receptor was identified in a woman aged 18-35 years in good health. This chain's CDR3 is CASSLVGTDGDTQYF. The CDR3 region has the DNA TGTGCCAGCAGTTTAGTTGGGACCGATGGAGATACGCAGTATTTT.